The clone carrying this T cell receptor beta chain was picked up a small number of times. These data are taken from a study of blood T cells in healthy people across ages. CDR1 is DFQATT and CDR2 is SNEGSKA in the germline V gene (reference sequence). V was pared by 6 bases and J by 5 bases, with 10 bases of the junction left unmatched. The CDR3 totals 14 residues. A second PCR, run for about 7 to 12 cycles, used a sample-barcoded 5' primer plus a J-beta primer mix. Each cDNA molecule was tagged by a template-switch adaptor that had 12 random nucleotides. One entry per CDR3 protein, called by TCRdb with MiXCR from the 5' RACE reads. The table shows roughly 1.5 million distinct CDR3 sequences, with around 40% occurring only once.

V usage is TRBV20-1 and J usage is TRBJ1-5; 7 nucleotides agree with TRBD1. The origin of this receptor is a woman under 30 in good health. Material: blood. The CDR3 is CSAVVAGQDQPQHF. CDR3 in DNA: TGCAGTGCCGTCGTAGCAGGACAGGATCAGCCCCAGCATTTT.